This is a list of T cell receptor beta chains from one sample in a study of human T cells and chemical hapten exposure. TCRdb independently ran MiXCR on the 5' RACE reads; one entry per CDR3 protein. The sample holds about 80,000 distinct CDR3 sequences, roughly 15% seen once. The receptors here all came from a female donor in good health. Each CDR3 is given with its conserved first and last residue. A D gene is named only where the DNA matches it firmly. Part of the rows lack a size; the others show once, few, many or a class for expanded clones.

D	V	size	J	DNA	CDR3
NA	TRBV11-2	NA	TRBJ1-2	TGTGCCAGCAGCCCTTCAGCTTACTATGGCTACACCTTC	CASSPSAYYGYTF
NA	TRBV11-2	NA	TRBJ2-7	TGTGCCAGCAGCCTAATAAGAGGACACAGAGCCCACGAGCAGTACTTC	CASSLIRGHRAHEQYF
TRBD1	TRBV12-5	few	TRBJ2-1	TGTGCTAGTGGAGCCGGGACAGGGCACAATGAGCAGTTCTTC	CASGAGTGHNEQFF
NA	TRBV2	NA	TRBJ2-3	TGTGCCAGCAATTTAGCATCTAGGGAAGATACGCAGTATTTT	CASNLASREDTQYF
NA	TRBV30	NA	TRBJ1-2	TGTGCCTGGAGTGGGGGTCTCTATGGCTACACCTTC	CAWSGGLYGYTF
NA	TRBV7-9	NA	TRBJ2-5	TGTGCCAGCAGCGCGGGGAGGAAAGAGACCCAGTACTTC	CASSAGRKETQYF
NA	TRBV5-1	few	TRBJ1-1	TGCGCCAGCAGCTTGGATCCTTTCGGGGAACTGAACACTGAAGCTTTCTTT	CASSLDPFGELNTEAFF
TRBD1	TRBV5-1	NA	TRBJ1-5	TGCGCCAGCAGCTTGGGACAGGGGGCTCGGGAGCCCCAGCATTTT	CASSLGQGAREPQHF
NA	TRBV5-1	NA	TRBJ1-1	TGCGCCAGCAGCTTGGAGGCGGTTGTGAACACTGAAGCTTTCTTT	CASSLEAVVNTEAFF
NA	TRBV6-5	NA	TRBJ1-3	TGTGCCAGCAGTTACGGGTGGCGACGGGACTTGAGGAGCTCTGGAAACACCATATATTTT	CASSYGWRRDLRSSGNTIYF
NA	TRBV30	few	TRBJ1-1	TGTGCCTGGAGTGTCGGTATGAACACTGAAGCTTTCTTT	CAWSVGMNTEAFF
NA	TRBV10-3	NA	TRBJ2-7	TGTGCCATCACCCGGGACTCGTCCCTCGCCGAGCAGTACTTC	CAITRDSSLAEQYF
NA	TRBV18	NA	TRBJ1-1	TGTGCCAGCTCACGGGGACAAATGAACACTGAAGCTTTCTTT	CASSRGQMNTEAFF
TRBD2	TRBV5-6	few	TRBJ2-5	TGTGCCAGCAGCTCCGGACTAGCGACGTACCAAGAGACCCAGTACTTC	CASSSGLATYQETQYF
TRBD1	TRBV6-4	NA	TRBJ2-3	TGTGCCACTCCAGGGGGCAGGAGAACAGATACGCAGTATTTT	CATPGGRRTDTQYF
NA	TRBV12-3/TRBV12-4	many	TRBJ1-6	TGTGCCAGCAGCACAACAGGTCGCCATTCACCCCTCCACTTT	CASSTTGRHSPLHF
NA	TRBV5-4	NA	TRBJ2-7	TGTGCCAGCAGCCTGGACGTTAGCGGACCCTACGAGCAGTACTTC	CASSLDVSGPYEQYF
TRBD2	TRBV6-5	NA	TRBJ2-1	TGTGCCAGCAGTTACCAGGCTAGCGGGGGGTCCTCCTACAATGAGCAGTTCTTC	CASSYQASGGSSYNEQFF
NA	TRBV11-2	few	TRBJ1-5	TGTGCCAGCAGCTTAATCTCCGGGAGTTATTCTAGCAATCAGCCCCAGCATTTT	CASSLISGSYSSNQPQHF
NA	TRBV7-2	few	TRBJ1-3	TGTGCCAGCAGTTCGGGGACTGGTGGAAACACCATATATTTT	CASSSGTGGNTIYF
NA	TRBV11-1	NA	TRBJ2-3	TGTGCCAGCAGCCTAGACGTCGGGACGCAGTATTTT	CASSLDVGTQYF
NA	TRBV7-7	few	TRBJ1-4	TGTGCCAGCAGCCCTGGGACCCCGAAAGATGAAAAACTGTTTTTT	CASSPGTPKDEKLFF
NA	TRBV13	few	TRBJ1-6	TGTGCCAGCAGCTTAGGTCAGTCCTTAAGCTCCTATAATTCACCCCTCCACTTT	CASSLGQSLSSYNSPLHF
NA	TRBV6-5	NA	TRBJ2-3	TGTGCCAGCAGCGAGTCCCGCCCCACCGGACAGTTTAGCACAGATACGCAGTATTTT	CASSESRPTGQFSTDTQYF
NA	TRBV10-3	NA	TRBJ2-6	TGTGCCATCAGTGAGATCTCTGGGGCCAACGTCCTGACTTTC	CAISEISGANVLTF
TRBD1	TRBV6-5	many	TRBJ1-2	TGTGCCAGCAGTGAGGGGACAGGGGGCTACACCTTC	CASSEGTGGYTF
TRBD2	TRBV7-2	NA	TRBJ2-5	TGTGCCAGCAGCTTAGCCCCCCCCAGCGGGGGGGCCCAAGAGACCCAGTACTTC	CASSLAPPSGGAQETQYF
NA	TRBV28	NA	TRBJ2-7	TGTGCCAGCAGTCGGGACTTCCTATACGAGCAGTACTTC	CASSRDFLYEQYF
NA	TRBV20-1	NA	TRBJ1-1	TGCAGTGCTCAACGGGACCCGGACACTGAAGCTTTCTTT	CSAQRDPDTEAFF
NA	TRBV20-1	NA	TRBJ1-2	TGCAGTGCTAGAACGGCAGGCAGTGACTATGGCTACACCTTC	CSARTAGSDYGYTF
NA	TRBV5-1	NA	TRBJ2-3	TGCGACAGCAGCTTTTTCGGACGGATCGACACAGATACGCAGTATTTT	CDSSFFGRIDTDTQYF
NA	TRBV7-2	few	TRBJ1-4	TGTGCCAGCAGCTCCGACAGTTACCCTAATGAAAAACTGTTTTTT	CASSSDSYPNEKLFF
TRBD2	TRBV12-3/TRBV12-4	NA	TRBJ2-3	TGTGCCAGCAGTTTAGGCGGGCTGACTAGCGGGGGGGTTCGAGATACGCAGTATTTT	CASSLGGLTSGGVRDTQYF
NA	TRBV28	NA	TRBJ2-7	TGTGCCAGCACCGCCTCACCGATCGGGAACAAAGTGGTGTACTTC	CASTASPIGNKVVYF
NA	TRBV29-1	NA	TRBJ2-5	TGCAGCGTTTTCCTAGGACAGCAAGAGACCCAGTACTTC	CSVFLGQQETQYF
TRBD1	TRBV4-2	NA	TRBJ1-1	TGTGCCAGCAGCCAGTTGGGGGACAGAGAAGCTTTCTTT	CASSQLGDREAFF
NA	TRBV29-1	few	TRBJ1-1	TGCAGCGTCGCGCAGGGGCATAGGAACACTGAAGCTTTCTTT	CSVAQGHRNTEAFF
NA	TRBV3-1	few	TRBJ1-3	TGTGCCAGCAGCCAATCGACCGGTACTGGAAACACCATATATTTT	CASSQSTGTGNTIYF
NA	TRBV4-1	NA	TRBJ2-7	TGCGCCAGCAGCCAAGATAGCAGGGACTACGAGCAGTACTTC	CASSQDSRDYEQYF
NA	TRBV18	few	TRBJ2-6	TGTGCCAGCTCACCCCCCCGCTCTGGGGCCAACGTCCTGACTTTC	CASSPPRSGANVLTF